Below are 27 T cell receptor beta chains sequenced from a single sample in a study of shared clonotypes between healthy human individuals. TCRdb's table, derived via immunoSEQ multiplex PCR, lists solely in-frame clones and lacks some. The data hold approximately 980,000 clones, with approximately 76% observed a single time. The sample was memory CD4+ T cells sorted from blood. The subset was: CD45RA-negative fraction. These receptors all come from a young man in good health.

The chain is built from TRBV2 and TRBJ1-2; D is unresolved. Germline V lookup: CDR1 SNHLY, CDR2 FYNNEI. The V end was cut by 2 bases, the J end by 4 bases, with 14 bases between. This CDR3 has 15 residues. The CDR3 DNA sequence: TGTGCCAGCAGTGAATGGGGAGGGTCCGGCTATGGCTACACCTTC. Translating it yields CASSEWGGSGYGYTF.

This clone came up once. The chain uses TRBV5-1 and TRBJ2-7; 11 nucleotides align to TRBD2. The CDR3 extends over 15 amino acids. Germline trimming cut 0 bases from V and 4 bases from J; bases unmatched to any gene: 3. From germline, CDR1 is SGHRS and CDR2 YFSETQ. Here the CDR3 reads CASSLAPSGGYEQYF. The CDR3 DNA sequence: TGCGCCAGCAGCTTGGCGCCTAGCGGGGGGTACGAGCAGTACTTC.

This clone was seen only a few times. The chain joins TRBV5-1 to TRBJ2-3; 13 nucleotides line up with TRBD2. This CDR3 has 16 residues. V dropped 4 bases and J dropped 3; count of bases not matched to a gene: 5. Germline V gene sequence: CDR1 SGHRS, CDR2 YFSETQ. CDR3 loop: CASSPGTSGDTDTQYF. The CDR3 DNA reads as TGCGCCAGCAGCCCCGGGACTAGCGGGGATACAGATACGCAGTATTTT.

This rearrangement joins TRBV11-2 to TRBJ2-2, with TRBD1 matching 9 bases. This CDR3 comprises 16 residues. V gave up 2 bases and J gave up 5 bases; unmatched junction bases: 6. The germline CDR1 and CDR2 sequences are SGHAT and FQNNGV. CDR3: CASSLSQGARTGELFF. The CDR3 nucleotides are TGTGCCAGCAGCTTATCACAGGGGGCGAGGACCGGGGAGCTGTTTTTT.

The CDR3 here is CASSRKSGDYGYTF. CDR3 DNA sequence: TGTGCCAGCAGCCGAAAGTCGGGGGACTATGGCTACACCTTC. The V call is TRBV7-2, the J call TRBJ1-2; maybe TRBD1 (5 bases). CDR1 and CDR2 from the germline V gene are SGHTA and FQGNSA. CDR3 length equals 14 residues. V lost 5 bases and J 3 bases, leaving 13 bases between the germline ends.

The chain uses TRBV28 and TRBJ2-7; D unclear. Germline loops: CDR1 MDHEN, CDR2 SYDVKM. This CDR3 is 14 amino acids long. The V end was cut by 5 bases, the J end by 2 bases, with 13 bases between. For the CDR3, the DNA is TGTGCCAGCAGTCCCCATGATGGGCCCTACGAGCAGTACTTC. As protein: CASSPHDGPYEQYF. The full variable domain, its missing parts supplied by reference TRBV28 and TRBJ2-7, is DVKVTQSSRYLVKRTGEKVFLECVQDMDHENMFWYRQDPGLGLRLIYFSYDVKMKEKGDIPEGYSVSREKKERFSLILESASTNQTSMYLCASSPHDGPYEQYFGPGTRLTVT.

The chain employs TRBV6-1 and TRBJ1-5; no clear D. V shed 6 bases and J shed 8 bases, with 8 bases lying between them. CDR3 length: 11 amino acids. Germline V lookup: CDR1 MNHNS, CDR2 SASEGT. The CDR3 nucleotides read TGTGCCAGCAGGACACTGGAGCCCCAGCATTTT. It yields the protein CASRTLEPQHF.

The V call is TRBV5-1, the J call TRBJ2-7; possible D gene TRBD1, 6 bases. Germline CDR1 is SGHRS and CDR2 is YFSETQ. This CDR3 region has 14 residues. V lost 2 bases and J 2 bases, leaving 11 bases between the germline ends. The CDR3 here is CASSFTTGTYEQYF. For the CDR3, the DNA is TGCGCCAGCAGCTTTACTACAGGGACCTACGAGCAGTACTTC.

This clone has only a few counts. The CDR3 loop is CASSPGQGGDYGYTF. CDR3 in DNA: TGCGCCAGCAGCCCGGGACAGGGTGGGGACTATGGCTACACCTTC. V and J are TRBV5-1 and TRBJ1-2; 9 bases fit TRBD1. The germline CDR1 and CDR2 sequences are SGHRS and YFSETQ. V dropped 4 bases and J dropped 3; count of bases not matched to a gene: 7. CDR3 length: 15 residues.

About this clone: Other DNA sequences from this sample encode an identical CDR3 as well. The J gene is TRBJ2-2, the V gene TRBV5-1; D is unclear. The germline V gene has CDR1 SGHRS and CDR2 YFSETQ. V was trimmed by 0 bases and J by 1 base, leaving 4 bases between them. This CDR3 has 14 residues. The CDR3 sequence is CASSLGGNTGELFF. The CDR3 coding sequence is TGCGCCAGCAGCTTGGGCGGGAACACCGGGGAGCTGTTTTTT.

This clone appeared a few times. Different DNA sequences within this sample yield the same CDR3. V usage is TRBV7-2 and J usage is TRBJ1-1; maybe TRBD1 (5 bases). Germline V CDR1 and CDR2: SGHTA, FQGNSA. The CDR3 extends over 13 amino acids. V was shortened by 2 bases and J by 3 bases, with 7 bases between the two germline ends. The CDR3 DNA reads as TGTGCCAGCAGCTTACGACAGCACACTGAAGCTTTCTTT. It yields the protein CASSLRQHTEAFF.

The chain uses TRBV6-6 and TRBJ2-7; D unclear. Germline V gene lookup returns CDR1 MNHNY and CDR2 SVGAGI (reference sequence). Trimming cost V 5 bases and J 6 bases, with 11 bases left between them. This CDR3 is built from 12 residues. The CDR3 nucleotides are TGTGCCAGCAGTCCGACCACCCCCGAGCAGTACTTC. This sequence encodes CASSPTTPEQYF.

J is TRBJ1-5 and V is TRBV28; 9 bases align to TRBD1. The germline V gene encodes CDR1 MDHEN and CDR2 SYDVKM. Trimming at V came to 6 bases and at J to 9 bases, leaving 9 bases not matched to a gene. This CDR3 comprises 14 residues. In DNA form, the CDR3 reads TGTGCCAGCAGACTGACAGGGGGGAGGTCGCCCCAGCATTTT. This sequence encodes CASRLTGGRSPQHF.

V and J are TRBV11-2 and TRBJ2-7, with D tentatively TRBD2 (6 bases). Trimming pared 1 base from V and 2 bases from J, leaving 12 bases between. Looked up from germline, CDR1 is SGHAT and CDR2 is FQNNGV. This CDR3 spans 15 amino acids. CDR3 in amino acids: CASSLAGTETYEQYF. The CDR3 region has the DNA TGTGCCAGCAGCTTAGCAGGGACTGAGACCTACGAGCAGTACTTC.

The V call is TRBV7-6, the J call TRBJ1-2; 10 positions agree with TRBD1. The germline gives CDR1 SGHVS, CDR2 FNYEAQ. The CDR3 is made up of 18 amino acids. The junction had 18 bases not matched to a gene; V was cut back by 5 bases and J by 6 bases. The CDR3 DNA reads TGTGCCAGCAGCCAACGGACAGGGGGAGGCCGTATTATCGATGGCTACACCTTC. Residues: CASSQRTGGGRIIDGYTF.

This chain uses TRBV7-9 with TRBJ2-7; D gene uncertain. CDR3 length equals 12 residues. V was shortened by 2 bases and J by 2 bases, with 4 bases between the two germline ends. Germline V gene lookup returns CDR1 SEHNR and CDR2 FQNEAQ (reference sequence). The CDR3 DNA follows: TGTGCCAGCAGCTTAAAAACCTACGAGCAGTACTTC. It encodes CASSLKTYEQYF.

This clone was detected a few times. The chain employs TRBV5-1 and TRBJ1-1, with TRBD1 identical over 12 bases. The CDR3 has 15 residues. CDR1 and CDR2 (germline): SGHRS, YFSETQ. The ends lost 4 bases at V and 4 bases at J; junction bases unmatched: 5. CDR3: CASSGDRGQGTEAFF. CDR3 bases: TGCGCCAGCAGCGGGGACAGGGGGCAGGGCACTGAAGCTTTCTTT.

The chain employs TRBV7-2 and TRBJ2-7, with TRBD2 as a possible D gene (6 bases). With 1 base removed from V and 2 bases from J, the gap between germline ends came to 12 bases. Germline V lookup: CDR1 SGHTA, CDR2 FQGNSA. The CDR3 has 15 amino acids. The CDR3 coding sequence is TGTGCCAGCAGCTTAGGCGGGACGCTCACCTACGAGCAGTACTTC. It yields the protein CASSLGGTLTYEQYF.

In its sample, this clone was seen a few times. The chain is built from TRBV30 and TRBJ2-7, with 8 bases that match TRBD1. The junction had 8 bases not matched to a gene; V was cut back by 4 bases and J by 6 bases. Germline CDR1 is GTSNPN and CDR2 is SVGIG (reference sequence). The CDR3 covers 13 residues. CDR3 sequence reads: CAWTGGVGVEQYF. The CDR3 nucleotides are TGTGCCTGGACAGGGGGCGTGGGGGTCGAGCAGTACTTC.

The rearrangement links TRBV5-1 to TRBJ2-4; D not resolved. V was pared by 0 bases and J by 0 bases, with 7 bases between. From germline, CDR1 is SGHRS and CDR2 YFSETQ. The CDR3 is 15 amino acids. The CDR3 bases are TGCGCCAGCAGCTTGGAGAGTTTAGCCAAAAACATTCAGTACTTC. Encoded protein: CASSLESLAKNIQYF. Full variable domain (rest looked up from reference TRBV5-1 and TRBJ2-4): KAGVTQTPRYLIKTRGQQVTLSCSPISGHRSVSWYQQTPGQGLQFLFEYFSETQRNKGNFPGRFSGRQFSNSRSEMNVSTLELGDSALYLCASSLESLAKNIQYFGAGTRLSVL.

The chain couples TRBV7-2 to TRBJ2-7, with a tentative D call TRBD1 (6 bases). The germline CDR1 and CDR2 sequences are SGHTA and FQGNSA. V shed 1 base and J shed 2 bases, with 12 bases lying between them. The CDR3 totals 15 residues. CDR3 loop: CASSLENRAAYEQYF. For the CDR3, the DNA is TGTGCCAGCAGCTTAGAGAACAGGGCCGCCTACGAGCAGTACTTC. Full variable domain (outside the CDR3, taken from reference TRBV7-2 and TRBJ2-7): GAGVSQSPSNKVTEKGKDVELRCDPISGHTALYWYRQSLGQGLEFLIYFQGNSAPDKSGLPSDRFSAERTGGSVSTLTIQRTQQEDSAVYLCASSLENRAAYEQYFGPGTRLTVT.

The chain is built from TRBV19 and TRBJ1-5; 9 nucleotides line up with TRBD1. The CDR3 sequence is 14 residues long. The V gene end was trimmed by 7 bases and the J gene end by 5 bases; junction bases not matched to a gene: 6. Per germline, CDR1 LNHDA and CDR2 SQIVND (reference sequence). This chain's CDR3 is CASTPGQGYQPQHF. The CDR3 DNA reads as TGTGCCAGTACCCCGGGACAGGGCTATCAGCCCCAGCATTTT.

With regard to this clone: This CDR3 is also generated by other DNA sequences in the sample. The chain uses TRBV30 and TRBJ2-5, with a tentative D call TRBD2 (5 bases). Germline CDR1 and CDR2: GTSNPN and SVGIG (reference sequence). V shed 1 base and J shed 4 bases, with 7 bases lying between them. The CDR3 is 12 amino acids. DNA for the CDR3: TGTGCCTGGAGTGGACTACGAGAGACCCAGTACTTC. Translation: CAWSGLRETQYF. Full variable domain (missing parts from reference TRBV30 and TRBJ2-5): SQTIHQWPATLVQPVGSPLSLECTVEGTSNPNLYWYRQAAGRGLQLLFYSVGIGQISSEVPQNLSASRPQDRQFILSSKKLLLSDSGFYLCAWSGLRETQYFGPGTRLLVL.

This clone was found a few times. V gene TRBV30 combines with J gene TRBJ1-4; D is possibly TRBD1 (5 bases). V gave up 0 bases and J gave up 6 bases, with 11 bases separating them. There are 14 residues in the CDR3. Germline CDR1 and CDR2: GTSNPN and SVGIG (reference sequence). The CDR3 loop is CAWSVGGIDEKLFF. CDR3 DNA sequence: TGTGCCTGGAGTGTTGGGGGGATTGATGAAAAACTGTTTTTT.

The genes are TRBV5-4 and TRBJ2-3; D unclear. The CDR3 is 16 amino acids. Germline CDR1 reads SGHNT; CDR2 reads YYREEE (reference sequence). V lost 1 base, J lost 0 bases, and 12 bases lay in between. Written as DNA, the CDR3 is TGTGCCAGCAGCTTGAGTGGGTCTTCTAGCACAGATACGCAGTATTTT. Its translation is CASSLSGSSSTDTQYF.

The chain couples TRBV4-1 to TRBJ1-6; 7 bases fit TRBD1. The CDR3 has 14 residues. Germline V gives CDR1 MGHRA, CDR2 YSYEKL. V lost 5 bases, J lost 8 bases, and 6 bases stayed unmatched. The CDR3 DNA is TGCGCCAGCAGCATCCGGGACAGAGATTCACCCCTCCACTTT. Amino acid sequence: CASSIRDRDSPLHF.

This chain's CDR3 is CASSDRQGARGDGYTF. The CDR3 DNA follows: TGTGCCAGCAGTGATCGCCAGGGGGCGCGTGGTGATGGCTACACCTTC. The chain has TRBV6-1 and TRBJ1-2; TRBD1 agrees at 8 bases. Germline V lookup: CDR1 MNHNS, CDR2 SASEGT. With V trimmed by 3 bases and J by 6 bases, 12 bases remained unmatched. The CDR3 runs 16 residues.